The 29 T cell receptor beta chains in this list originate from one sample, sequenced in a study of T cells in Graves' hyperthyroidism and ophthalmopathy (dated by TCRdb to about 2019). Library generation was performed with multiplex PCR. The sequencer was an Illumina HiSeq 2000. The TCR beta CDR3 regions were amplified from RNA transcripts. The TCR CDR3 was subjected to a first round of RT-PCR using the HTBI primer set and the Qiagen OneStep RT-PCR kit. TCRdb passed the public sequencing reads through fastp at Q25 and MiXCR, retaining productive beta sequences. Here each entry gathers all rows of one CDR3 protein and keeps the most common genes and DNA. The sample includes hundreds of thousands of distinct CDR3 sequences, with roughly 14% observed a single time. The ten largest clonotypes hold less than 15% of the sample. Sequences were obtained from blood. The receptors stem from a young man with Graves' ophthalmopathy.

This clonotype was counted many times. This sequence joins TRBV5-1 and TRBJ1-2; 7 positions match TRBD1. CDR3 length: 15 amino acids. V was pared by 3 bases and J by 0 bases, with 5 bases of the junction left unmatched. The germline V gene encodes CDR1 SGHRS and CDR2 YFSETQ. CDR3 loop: CASSSGTASNYGYTF. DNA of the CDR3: TGCGCCAGCAGCTCCGGGACAGCATCTAACTATGGCTACACCTTC.

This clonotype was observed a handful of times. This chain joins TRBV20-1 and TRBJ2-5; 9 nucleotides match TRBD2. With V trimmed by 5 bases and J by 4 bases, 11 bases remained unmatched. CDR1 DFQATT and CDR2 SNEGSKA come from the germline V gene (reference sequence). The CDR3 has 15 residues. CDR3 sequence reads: CSAHVAGGPLETQYF. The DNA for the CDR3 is TGCAGTGCTCACGTCGCGGGGGGGCCCTTAGAGACCCAGTACTTC.

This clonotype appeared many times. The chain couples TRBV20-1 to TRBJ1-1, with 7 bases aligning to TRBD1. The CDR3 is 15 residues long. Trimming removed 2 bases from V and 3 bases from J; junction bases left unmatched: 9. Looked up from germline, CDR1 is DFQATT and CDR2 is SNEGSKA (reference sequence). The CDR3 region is CSARIPLTGYTEAFF. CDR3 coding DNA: TGCAGTGCTAGAATACCCTTGACAGGGTACACTGAAGCTTTCTTT.

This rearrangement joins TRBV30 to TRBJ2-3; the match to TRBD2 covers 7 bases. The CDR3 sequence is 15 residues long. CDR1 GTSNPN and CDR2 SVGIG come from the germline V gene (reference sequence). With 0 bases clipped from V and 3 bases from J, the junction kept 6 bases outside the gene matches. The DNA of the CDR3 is TGTGCCTGGAGTGTACTCGGGGGGACGACAGATACGCAGTATTTT. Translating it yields CAWSVLGGTTDTQYF.

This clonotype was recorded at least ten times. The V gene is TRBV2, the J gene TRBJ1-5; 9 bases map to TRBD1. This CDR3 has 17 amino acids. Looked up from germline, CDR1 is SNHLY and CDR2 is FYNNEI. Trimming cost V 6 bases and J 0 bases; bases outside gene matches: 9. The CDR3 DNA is TGTGCCAGCAGAGAGGGACAGGGCAGTTATAGCAATCAGCCCCAGCATTTT. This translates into CASREGQGSYSNQPQHF.

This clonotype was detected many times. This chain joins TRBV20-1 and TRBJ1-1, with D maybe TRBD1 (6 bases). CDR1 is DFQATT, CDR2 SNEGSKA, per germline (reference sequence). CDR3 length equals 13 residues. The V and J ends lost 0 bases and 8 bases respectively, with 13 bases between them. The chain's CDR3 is CSARDRGGQEAFF. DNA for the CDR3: TGCAGTGCTAGAGACCGGGGGGGGCAGGAAGCTTTCTTT.

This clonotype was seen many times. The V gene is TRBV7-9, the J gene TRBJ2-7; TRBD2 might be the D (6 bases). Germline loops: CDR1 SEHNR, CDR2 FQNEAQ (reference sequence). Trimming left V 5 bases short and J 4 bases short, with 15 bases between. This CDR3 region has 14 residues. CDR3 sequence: CASSPGRGLYEQYF. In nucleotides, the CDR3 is TGTGCCAGCAGCCCGGGGCGGGGTCTATACGAGCAGTACTTC.

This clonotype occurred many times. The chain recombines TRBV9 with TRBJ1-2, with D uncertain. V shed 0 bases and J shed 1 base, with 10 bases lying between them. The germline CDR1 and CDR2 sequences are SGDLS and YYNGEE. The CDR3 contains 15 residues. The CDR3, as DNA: TGTGCCAGCAGCGTAGGTTCACAGAATAACTATGGCTACACCTTC. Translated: CASSVGSQNNYGYTF.

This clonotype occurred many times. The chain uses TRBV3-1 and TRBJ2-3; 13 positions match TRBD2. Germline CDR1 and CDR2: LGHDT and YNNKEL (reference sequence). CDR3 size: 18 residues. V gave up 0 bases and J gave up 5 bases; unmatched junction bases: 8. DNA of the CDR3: TGTGCCAGCAGCCAAGATTTAACTAGCGGGAGGGCCGGAGATACGCAGTATTTT. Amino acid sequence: CASSQDLTSGRAGDTQYF.

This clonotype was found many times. CDR3 sequence reads: CASSTLTGEANQPQHF. The CDR3 DNA follows: TGTGCCAGCTCTACCTTGACAGGGGAAGCTAATCAGCCCCAGCATTTT. The chain has TRBV18 and TRBJ1-5; 8 positions match TRBD1. The germline V gene has CDR1 KGHSH and CDR2 LQKENI. CDR3 length: 16 residues. V shed 6 bases, J shed 4 bases, and the junction held 11 bases outside the gene matches. The full variable domain, completed using reference TRBV18 and TRBJ1-5, is NAGVMQNPRHLVRRRGQEARLRCSPMKGHSHVYWYRQLPEEGLKFMVYLQKENIIDESGMPKERFSAEFPKEGPSILRIQQVVRGDSAAYFCASSTLTGEANQPQHFGDGTRLSIL.

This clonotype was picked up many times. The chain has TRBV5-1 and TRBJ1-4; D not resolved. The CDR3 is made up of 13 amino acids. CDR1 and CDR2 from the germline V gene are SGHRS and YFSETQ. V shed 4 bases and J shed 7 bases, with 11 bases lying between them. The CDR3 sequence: CASSPWTGEKLFF. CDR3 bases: TGCGCCAGCAGCCCCTGGACTGGTGAAAAACTGTTTTTT.

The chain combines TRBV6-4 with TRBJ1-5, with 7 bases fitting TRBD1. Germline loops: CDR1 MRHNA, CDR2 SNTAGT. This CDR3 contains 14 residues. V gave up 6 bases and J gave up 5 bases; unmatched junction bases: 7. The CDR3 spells CASSETGSDQPQHF. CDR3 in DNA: TGTGCCAGCAGCGAGACAGGGTCCGATCAGCCCCAGCATTTT.

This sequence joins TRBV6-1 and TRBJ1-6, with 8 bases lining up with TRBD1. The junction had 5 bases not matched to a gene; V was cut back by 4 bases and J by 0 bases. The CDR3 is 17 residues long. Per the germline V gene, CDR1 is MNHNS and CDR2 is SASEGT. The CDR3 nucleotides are TGTGCCAGCAGTGGGACAGGGACAAGCTCCTATAATTCACCCCTCCACTTT. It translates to CASSGTGTSSYNSPLHF.

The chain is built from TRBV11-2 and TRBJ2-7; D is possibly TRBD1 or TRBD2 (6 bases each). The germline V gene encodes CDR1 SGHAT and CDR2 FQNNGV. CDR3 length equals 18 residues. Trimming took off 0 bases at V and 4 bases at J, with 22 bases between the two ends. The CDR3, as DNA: TGTGCCAGCAGCTTAGATCCGGCAGGGGTCGGCGGGGCTTACGAGCAGTACTTC. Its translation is CASSLDPAGVGGAYEQYF.

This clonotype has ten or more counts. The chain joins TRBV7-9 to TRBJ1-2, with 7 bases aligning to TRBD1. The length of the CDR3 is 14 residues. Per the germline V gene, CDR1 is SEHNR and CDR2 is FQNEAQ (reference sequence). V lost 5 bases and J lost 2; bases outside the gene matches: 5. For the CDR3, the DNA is TGTGCCAGCAGCCCCGGACAGGTCAACTATGGCTACACCTTC. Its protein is CASSPGQVNYGYTF.

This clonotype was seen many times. CDR3 protein: CASSPLRGRRDTQYF. The CDR3 nucleotides are TGTGCCAGCTCACCACTCAGGGGGCGCCGAGATACGCAGTATTTT. The chain recombines TRBV18 with TRBJ2-3, with TRBD1 identical over 8 bases. CDR1 is KGHSH and CDR2 is LQKENI in the germline V gene. CDR3 length: 15 amino acids. The V gene end was trimmed by 1 base and the J gene end by 5 bases; junction bases not matched to a gene: 5.

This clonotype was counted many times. The CDR3 DNA reads as TGCGCCAGCAGCCAAGTTGTGGGAGATGCGGGCGAGCAGTACTTC. Its translation is CASSQVVGDAGEQYF. This chain connects TRBV4-1 to TRBJ2-7, with D possibly matching TRBD2 (5 bases). CDR1 is MGHRA and CDR2 is YSYEKL in the germline V gene. Trimming pared 1 base from V and 6 bases from J, leaving 16 bases between. The CDR3 has 15 amino acids.

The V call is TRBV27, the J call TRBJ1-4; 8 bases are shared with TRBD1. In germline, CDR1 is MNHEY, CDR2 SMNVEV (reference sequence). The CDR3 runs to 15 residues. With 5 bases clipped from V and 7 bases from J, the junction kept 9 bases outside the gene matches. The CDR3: CASSPRGRYGEKLFF. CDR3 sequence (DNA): TGTGCCAGCAGTCCCAGGGGGCGGTACGGTGAAAAACTGTTTTTT.

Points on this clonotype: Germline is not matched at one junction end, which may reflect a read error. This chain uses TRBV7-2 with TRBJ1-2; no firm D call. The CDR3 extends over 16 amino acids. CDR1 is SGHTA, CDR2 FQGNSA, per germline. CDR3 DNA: TGTGCCAGCGGCTTAGTTGGGTTCACCTACGCCAGCGGCTACACCTTC. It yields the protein CASGLVGFTYASGYTF.

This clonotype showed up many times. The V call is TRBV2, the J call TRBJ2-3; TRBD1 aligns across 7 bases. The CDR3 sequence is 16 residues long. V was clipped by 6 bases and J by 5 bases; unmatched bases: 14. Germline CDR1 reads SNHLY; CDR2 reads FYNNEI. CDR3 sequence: CASSRTGVGLEDTQYF. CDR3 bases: TGTGCCAGCAGCCGTACAGGGGTGGGGTTGGAAGATACGCAGTATTTT.

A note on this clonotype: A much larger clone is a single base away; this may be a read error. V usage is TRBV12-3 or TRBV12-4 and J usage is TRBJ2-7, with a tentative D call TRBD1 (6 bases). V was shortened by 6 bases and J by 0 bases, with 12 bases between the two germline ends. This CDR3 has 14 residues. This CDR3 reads CASRLRDISYEQYF. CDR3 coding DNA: TGTGCCAGCAGGTTAAGGGACATCTCCTACGAGCAGTACTTC.

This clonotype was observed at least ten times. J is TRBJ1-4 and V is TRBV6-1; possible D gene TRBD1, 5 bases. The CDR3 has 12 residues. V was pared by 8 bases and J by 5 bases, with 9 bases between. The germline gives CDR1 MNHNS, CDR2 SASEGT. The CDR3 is CASSRGNEKLFF. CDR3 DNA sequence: TGTGCCAGCTCCCGGGGGAATGAAAAACTGTTTTTT.

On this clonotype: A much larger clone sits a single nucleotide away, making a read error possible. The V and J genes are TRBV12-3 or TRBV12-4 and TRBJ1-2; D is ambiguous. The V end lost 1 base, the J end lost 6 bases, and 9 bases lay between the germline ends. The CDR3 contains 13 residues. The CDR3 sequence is CASSLDGIHGYTF. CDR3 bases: TGTGCCAGCAGTTTAGACGGGATCCATGGCTACACCTTC.

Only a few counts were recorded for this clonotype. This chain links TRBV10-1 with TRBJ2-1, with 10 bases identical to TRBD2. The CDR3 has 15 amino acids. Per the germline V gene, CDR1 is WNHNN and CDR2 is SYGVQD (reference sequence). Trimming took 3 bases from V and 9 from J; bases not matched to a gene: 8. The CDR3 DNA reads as TGCGCCAGCAGTGATTCCGGGACTAGCGCGGCTGAGCAGTTCTTC. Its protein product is CASSDSGTSAAEQFF.

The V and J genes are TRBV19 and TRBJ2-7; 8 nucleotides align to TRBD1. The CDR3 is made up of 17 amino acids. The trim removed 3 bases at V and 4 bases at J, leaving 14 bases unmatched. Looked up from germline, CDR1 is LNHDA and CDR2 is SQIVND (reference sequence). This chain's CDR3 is CASSMSPRTGTGYEQYF. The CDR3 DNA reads TGTGCCAGTAGTATGTCCCCGCGGACAGGGACCGGATACGAGCAGTACTTC.

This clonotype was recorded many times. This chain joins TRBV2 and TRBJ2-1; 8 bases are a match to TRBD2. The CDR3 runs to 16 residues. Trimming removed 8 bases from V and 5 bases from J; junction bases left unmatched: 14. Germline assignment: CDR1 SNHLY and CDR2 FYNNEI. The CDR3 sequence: CASGVKPNSGDNEQFF. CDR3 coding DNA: TGTGCCAGCGGGGTAAAGCCGAATAGCGGGGACAATGAGCAGTTCTTC. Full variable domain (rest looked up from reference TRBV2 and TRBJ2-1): EPEVTQTPSHQVTQMGQEVILRCVPISNHLYFYWYRQILGQKVEFLVSFYNNEISEKSEIFDDQFSVERPDGSNFTLKIRSTKLEDSAMYFCASGVKPNSGDNEQFFGPGTRLTVL.

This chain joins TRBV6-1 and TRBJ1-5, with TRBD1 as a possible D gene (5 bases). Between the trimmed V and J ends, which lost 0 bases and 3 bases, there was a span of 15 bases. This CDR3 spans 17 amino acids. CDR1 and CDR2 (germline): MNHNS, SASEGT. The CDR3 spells CASSEARHRPFNQPQHF. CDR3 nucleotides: TGTGCCAGCAGTGAAGCTCGTCACAGGCCATTCAATCAGCCCCAGCATTTT.

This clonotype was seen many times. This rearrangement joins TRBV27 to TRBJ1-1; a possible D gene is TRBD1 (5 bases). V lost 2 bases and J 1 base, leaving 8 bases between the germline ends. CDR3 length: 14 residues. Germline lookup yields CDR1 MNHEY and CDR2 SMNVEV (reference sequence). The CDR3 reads CASSLHRTNTEAFF. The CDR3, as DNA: TGTGCCAGCAGTTTACACAGGACGAACACTGAAGCTTTCTTT.

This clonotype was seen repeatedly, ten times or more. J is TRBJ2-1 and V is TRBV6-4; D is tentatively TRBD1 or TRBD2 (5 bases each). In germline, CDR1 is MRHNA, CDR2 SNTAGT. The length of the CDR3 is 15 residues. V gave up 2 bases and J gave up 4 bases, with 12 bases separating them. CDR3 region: CASSDGDGQYNEQFF. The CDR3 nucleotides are TGTGCCAGCAGTGACGGGGACGGGCAGTACAATGAGCAGTTCTTC.